This TCR beta chain is drawn from a study of T cell changes during pregnancy in multiple sclerosis. This clone was seen just once. CDR1 MNHEY and CDR2 SMNVEV come from the germline V gene (reference sequence). The CDR3 sequence is 13 residues long. The V and J ends lost 0 bases and 5 bases respectively, with 7 bases between them. Measured with immunoSEQ multiplex PCR; TCRdb has only the in-frame clones, and not every one. The data contain under 75,000 clones, roughly nine tenths of them singletons. The clonotype originates from a female donor in good health, enrolled as a control in a pregnancy study. The sequences come from CD4+ T cells from peripheral blood mononuclear cells, collected after pregnancy. The chain carries TRBV27 and TRBJ1-2; unclear D gene. This CDR3 is CASSLSGSYGYTF. CDR3 in DNA: TGTGCCAGCAGTTTATCGGGCTCTTATGGCTACACCTTC.